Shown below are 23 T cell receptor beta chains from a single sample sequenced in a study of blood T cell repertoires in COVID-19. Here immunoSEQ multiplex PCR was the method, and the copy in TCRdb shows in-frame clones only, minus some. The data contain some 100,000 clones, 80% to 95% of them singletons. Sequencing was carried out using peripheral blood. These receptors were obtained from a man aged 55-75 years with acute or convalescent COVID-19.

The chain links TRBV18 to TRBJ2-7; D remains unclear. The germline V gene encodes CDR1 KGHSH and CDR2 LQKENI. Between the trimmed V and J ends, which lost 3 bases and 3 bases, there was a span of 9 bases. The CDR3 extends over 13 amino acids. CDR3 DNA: TGTGCCAGCTCACCCGAACAAAACTACGAGCAGTACTTC. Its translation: CASSPEQNYEQYF.

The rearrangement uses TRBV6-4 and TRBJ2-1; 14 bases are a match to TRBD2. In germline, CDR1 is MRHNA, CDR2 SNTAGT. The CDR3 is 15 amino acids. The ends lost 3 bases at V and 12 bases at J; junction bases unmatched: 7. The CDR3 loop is CASSEVAGLAGVQFF. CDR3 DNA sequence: TGTGCCAGCAGTGAAGTCGCGGGACTAGCGGGGGTGCAGTTCTTC.

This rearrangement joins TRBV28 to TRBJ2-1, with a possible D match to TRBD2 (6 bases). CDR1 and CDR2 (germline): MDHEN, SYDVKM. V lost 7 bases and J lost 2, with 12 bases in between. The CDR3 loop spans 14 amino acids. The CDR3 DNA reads TGTGCCAGCAAGCCGGGGGTTCCCTACAATGAGCAGTTCTTC. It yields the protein CASKPGVPYNEQFF.

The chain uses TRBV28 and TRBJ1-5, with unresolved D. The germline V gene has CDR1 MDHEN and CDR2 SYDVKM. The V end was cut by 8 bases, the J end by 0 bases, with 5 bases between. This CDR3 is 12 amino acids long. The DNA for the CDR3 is TGTGCCAGCGGTAGTAGCAATCAGCCCCAGCATTTT. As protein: CASGSSNQPQHF.

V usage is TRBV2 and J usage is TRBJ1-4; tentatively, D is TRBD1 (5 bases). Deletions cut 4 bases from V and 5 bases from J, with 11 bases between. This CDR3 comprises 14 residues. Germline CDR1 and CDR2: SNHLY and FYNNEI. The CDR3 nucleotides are TGTGCCAGCAGTGTAAGACAGACCAATGAAAAACTGTTTTTT. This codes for CASSVRQTNEKLFF.

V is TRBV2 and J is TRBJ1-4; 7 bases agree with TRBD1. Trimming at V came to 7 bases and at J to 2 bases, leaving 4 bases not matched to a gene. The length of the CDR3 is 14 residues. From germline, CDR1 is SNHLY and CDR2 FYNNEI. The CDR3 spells CASKEGATNEKLFF. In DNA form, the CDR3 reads TGTGCCAGCAAGGAGGGGGCGACTAATGAAAAACTGTTTTTT.

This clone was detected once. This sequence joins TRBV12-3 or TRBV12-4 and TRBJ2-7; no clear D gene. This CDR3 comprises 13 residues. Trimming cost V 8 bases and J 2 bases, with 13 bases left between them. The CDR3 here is CASVRGPTYEQYF. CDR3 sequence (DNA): TGTGCCAGCGTAAGAGGCCCTACCTACGAGCAGTACTTC.

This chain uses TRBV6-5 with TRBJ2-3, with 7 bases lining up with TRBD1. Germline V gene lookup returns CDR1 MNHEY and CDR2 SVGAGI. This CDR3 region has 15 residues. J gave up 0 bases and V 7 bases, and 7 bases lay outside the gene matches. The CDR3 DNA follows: TGTGCCAGCACACAGGGGATACTTAGCACAGATACGCAGTATTTT. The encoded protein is CASTQGILSTDTQYF.

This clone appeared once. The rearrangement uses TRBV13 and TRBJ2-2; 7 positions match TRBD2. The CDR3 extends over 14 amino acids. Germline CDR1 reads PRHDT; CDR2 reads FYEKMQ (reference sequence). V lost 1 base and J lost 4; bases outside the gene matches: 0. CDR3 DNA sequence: TGTGCCAGCAGCTTAGAGCGGGGCACCGGGGAGCTGTTTTTT. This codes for CASSLERGTGELFF.

The CDR3 DNA reads as TGCGCCAGCAGCTGGGGACAGGGGAACTCTGGAAACACCATATATTTT. Translation gives CASSWGQGNSGNTIYF. This chain uses TRBV5-1 with TRBJ1-3; 10 positions agree with TRBD1. This CDR3 contains 16 residues. CDR1 and CDR2 (germline): SGHRS, YFSETQ. After removal of 3 bases from V and 0 bases from J, the junction contained 3 bases not matched to a gene.

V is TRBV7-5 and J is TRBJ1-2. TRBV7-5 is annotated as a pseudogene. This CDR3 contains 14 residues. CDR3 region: CVRSLATVRDGYTF. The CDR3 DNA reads TGTGTCAGAAGCTTAGCCACAGTGCGGGATGGCTACACCTTC.

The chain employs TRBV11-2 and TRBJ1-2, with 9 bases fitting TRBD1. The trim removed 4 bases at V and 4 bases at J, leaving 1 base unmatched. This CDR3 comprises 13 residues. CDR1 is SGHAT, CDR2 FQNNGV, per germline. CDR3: CASSSDRGYGYTF. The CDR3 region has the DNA TGTGCCAGCAGCTCGGACAGGGGCTATGGCTACACCTTC.

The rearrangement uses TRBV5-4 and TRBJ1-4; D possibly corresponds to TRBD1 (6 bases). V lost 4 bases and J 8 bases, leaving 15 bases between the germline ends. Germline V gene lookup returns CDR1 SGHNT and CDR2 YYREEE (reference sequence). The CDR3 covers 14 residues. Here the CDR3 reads CASSRNVGGEKLFF. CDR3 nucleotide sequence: TGTGCCAGCAGCCGTAATGTAGGGGGAGAAAAACTGTTTTTT.

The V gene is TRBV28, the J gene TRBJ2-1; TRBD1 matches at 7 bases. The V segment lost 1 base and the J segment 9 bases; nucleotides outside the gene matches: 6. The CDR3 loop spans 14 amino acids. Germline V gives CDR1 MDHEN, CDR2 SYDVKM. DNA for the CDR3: TGTGCCAGCAGTTTATCGACAGGGTTCACTGAGCAGTTCTTC. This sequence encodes CASSLSTGFTEQFF.

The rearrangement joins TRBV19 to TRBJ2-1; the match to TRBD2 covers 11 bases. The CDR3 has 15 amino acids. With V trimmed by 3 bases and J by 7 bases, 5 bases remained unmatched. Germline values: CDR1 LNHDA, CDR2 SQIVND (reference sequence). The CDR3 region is CASSMVAGGVNEQFF. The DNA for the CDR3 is TGTGCCAGTAGTATGGTAGCGGGAGGGGTAAATGAGCAGTTCTTC. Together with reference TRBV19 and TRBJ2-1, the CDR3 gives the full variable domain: DGGITQSPKYLFRKEGQNVTLSCEQNLNHDAMYWYRQDPGQGLRLIYYSQIVNDFQKGDIAEGYSVSREKKESFPLTVTSAQKNPTAFYLCASSMVAGGVNEQFFGPGTRLTVL.

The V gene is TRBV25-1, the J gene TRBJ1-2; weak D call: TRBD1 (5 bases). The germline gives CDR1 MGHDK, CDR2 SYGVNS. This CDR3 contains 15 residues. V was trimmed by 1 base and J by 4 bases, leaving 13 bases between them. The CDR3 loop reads CASSESRRGGYGYTF. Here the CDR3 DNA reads TGTGCCAGCAGTGAATCGAGGCGGGGCGGCTATGGCTACACCTTC.

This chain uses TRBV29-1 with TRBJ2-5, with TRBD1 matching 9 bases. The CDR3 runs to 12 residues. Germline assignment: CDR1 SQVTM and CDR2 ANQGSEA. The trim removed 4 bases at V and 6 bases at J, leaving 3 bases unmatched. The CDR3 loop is CSVAGTGKTQYF. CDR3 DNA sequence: TGCAGCGTTGCCGGGACAGGGAAGACCCAGTACTTC. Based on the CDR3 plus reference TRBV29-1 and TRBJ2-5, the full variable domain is SAVISQKPSRDICQRGTSLTIQCQVDSQVTMMFWYRQQPGQSLTLIATANQGSEATYESGFVIDKFPISRPNLTFSTLTVSNMSPEDSSIYLCSVAGTGKTQYFGPGTRLLVL.

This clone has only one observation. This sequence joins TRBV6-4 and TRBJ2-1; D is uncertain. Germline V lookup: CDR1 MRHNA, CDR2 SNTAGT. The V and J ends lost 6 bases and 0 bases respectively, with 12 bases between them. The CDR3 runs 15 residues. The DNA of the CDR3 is TGTGCCAGCAGGACTCGAGGAAGCTCCTACAATGAGCAGTTCTTC. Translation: CASRTRGSSYNEQFF.

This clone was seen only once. CDR3 nucleotide sequence: TGTGCCAGCAGGGGGGGAGGCTCCTACAATGAGCAGTTCTTC. This sequence encodes CASRGGGSYNEQFF. The chain is built from TRBV27 and TRBJ2-1, with D possibly matching TRBD2 (6 bases). CDR1 and CDR2 from the germline V gene are MNHEY and SMNVEV (reference sequence). Trimming removed 6 bases at V and 0 bases at J, with 9 bases between. CDR3 length equals 14 residues.

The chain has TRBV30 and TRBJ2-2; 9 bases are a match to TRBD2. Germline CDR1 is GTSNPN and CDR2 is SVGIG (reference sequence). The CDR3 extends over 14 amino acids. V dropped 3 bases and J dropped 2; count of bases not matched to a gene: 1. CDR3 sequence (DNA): TGTGCCTGGAGACTAGCGGGTAACACCGGGGAGCTGTTTTTT. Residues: CAWRLAGNTGELFF.

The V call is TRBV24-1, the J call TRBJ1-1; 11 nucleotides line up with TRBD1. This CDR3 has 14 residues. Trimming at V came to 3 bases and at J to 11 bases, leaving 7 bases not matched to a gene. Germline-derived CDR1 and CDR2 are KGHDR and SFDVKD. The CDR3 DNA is TGTGCCACCAGTGATCCCGGGACAGGGGGTAGGGCTTTCTTT. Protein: CATSDPGTGGRAFF.

The CDR3 protein is CASDERPTGGPNTEAFF. CDR3 sequence (DNA): TGTGCCAGCGATGAAAGACCCACGGGGGGCCCGAACACTGAAGCTTTCTTT. The chain has TRBV2 and TRBJ1-1, with D maybe TRBD1 (6 bases). Germline values: CDR1 SNHLY, CDR2 FYNNEI. Trimming cost V 8 bases and J 1 base, with 23 bases left between them. The CDR3 length is 17 residues.

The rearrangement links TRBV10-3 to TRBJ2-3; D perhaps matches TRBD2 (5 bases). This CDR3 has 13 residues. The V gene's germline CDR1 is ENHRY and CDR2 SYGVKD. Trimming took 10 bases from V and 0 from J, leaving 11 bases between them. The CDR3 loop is CATSGGSTDTQYF. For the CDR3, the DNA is TGTGCCACATCTGGCGGGAGCACAGATACGCAGTATTTT.